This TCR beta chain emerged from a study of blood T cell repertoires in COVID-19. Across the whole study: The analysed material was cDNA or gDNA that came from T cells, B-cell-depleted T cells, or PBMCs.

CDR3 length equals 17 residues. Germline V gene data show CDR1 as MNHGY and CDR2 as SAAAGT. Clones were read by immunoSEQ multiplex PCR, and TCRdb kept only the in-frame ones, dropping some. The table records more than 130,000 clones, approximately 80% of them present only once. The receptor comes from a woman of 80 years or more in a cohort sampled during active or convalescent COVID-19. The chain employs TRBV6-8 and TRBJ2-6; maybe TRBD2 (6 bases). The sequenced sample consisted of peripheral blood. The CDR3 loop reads CPREENSGGPGANVLTF. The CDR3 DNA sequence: TGTCCAAGGGAAGAGAATAGCGGTGGCCCTGGGGCCAACGTCCTGACTTTC.